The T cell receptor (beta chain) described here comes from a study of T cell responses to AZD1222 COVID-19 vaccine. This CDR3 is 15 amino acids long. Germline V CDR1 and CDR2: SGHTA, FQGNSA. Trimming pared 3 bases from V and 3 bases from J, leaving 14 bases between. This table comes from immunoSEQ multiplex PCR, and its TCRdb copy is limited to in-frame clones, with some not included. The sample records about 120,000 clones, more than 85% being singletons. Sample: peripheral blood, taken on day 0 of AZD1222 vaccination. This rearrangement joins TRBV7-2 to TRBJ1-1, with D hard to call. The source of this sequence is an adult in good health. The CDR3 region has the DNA TGTGCCAGCAGCTTCAGTTATAGTGATGACACTGAAGCTTTCTTT. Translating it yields CASSFSYSDDTEAFF.